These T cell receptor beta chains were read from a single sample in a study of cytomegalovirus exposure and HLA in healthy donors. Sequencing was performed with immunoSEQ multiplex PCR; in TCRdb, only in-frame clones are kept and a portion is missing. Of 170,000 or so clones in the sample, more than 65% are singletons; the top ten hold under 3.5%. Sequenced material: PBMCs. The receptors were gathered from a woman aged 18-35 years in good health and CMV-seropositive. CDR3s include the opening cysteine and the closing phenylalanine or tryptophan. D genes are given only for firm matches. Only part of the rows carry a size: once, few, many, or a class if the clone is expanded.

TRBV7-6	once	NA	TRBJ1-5	CASSLGGYQPQHF	TGTGCCAGCAGCCTCGGGGGTTATCAGCCCCAGCATTTT
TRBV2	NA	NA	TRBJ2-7	CASIERPSSYEQYF	TGTGCCAGCATAGAGCGACCTAGCTCCTACGAGCAGTACTTC
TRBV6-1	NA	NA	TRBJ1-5	CASGYRVGNQPQHF	TGTGCCAGCGGGTACAGGGTCGGCAATCAGCCCCAGCATTTT
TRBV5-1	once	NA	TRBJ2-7	CASSLGGSSYEQYF	TGCGCCAGCAGCTTAGGGGGAAGCTCCTACGAGCAGTACTTC
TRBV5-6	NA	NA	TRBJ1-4	CASSLVTGGQKLFF	TGTGCCAGCAGCTTGGTTACCGGTGGGCAAAAACTGTTTTTT
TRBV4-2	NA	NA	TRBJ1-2	CASSQDFSPVQGPGYTF	TGTGCCAGCAGCCAAGATTTTTCACCCGTACAGGGTCCGGGCTACACCTTC
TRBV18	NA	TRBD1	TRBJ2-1	CASTDRGLNNEQFF	TGTGCCAGCACGGACAGGGGCCTAAACAATGAGCAGTTCTTC
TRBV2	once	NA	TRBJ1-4	CASSEQYNEEKLFF	TGTGCCAGCAGTGAACAGTATAATGAAGAAAAACTGTTTTTT
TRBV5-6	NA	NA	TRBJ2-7	CASSSPGHLAYEQYF	TGTGCCAGCAGCTCCCCGGGACACTTAGCCTACGAGCAGTACTTC
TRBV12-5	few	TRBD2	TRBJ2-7	CASGLVATSGGIYEQYF	TGTGCTAGTGGTTTGGTCGCGACTAGCGGGGGGATCTACGAGCAGTACTTC
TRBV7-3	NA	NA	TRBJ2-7	CASSSYTSSRDNEQYF	TGTGCCAGCAGCTCTTATACCTCTTCTAGGGACAACGAGCAGTACTTC
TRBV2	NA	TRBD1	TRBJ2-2	CASRSGQGGTGELFF	TGTGCCAGCAGGTCTGGACAGGGGGGTACCGGGGAGCTGTTTTTT
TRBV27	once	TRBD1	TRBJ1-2	CASKVGTGANYGYTF	TGTGCCAGTAAAGTCGGGACAGGAGCTAACTATGGCTACACCTTC
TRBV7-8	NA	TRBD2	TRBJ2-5	CASSLAFGGGQETQYF	TGTGCCAGCAGCTTAGCGTTCGGGGGGGGGCAAGAGACCCAGTACTTC
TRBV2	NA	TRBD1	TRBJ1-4	CASRDRQGAGNEKLFF	TGTGCCAGCAGGGATCGACAGGGGGCTGGTAATGAAAAACTGTTTTTT
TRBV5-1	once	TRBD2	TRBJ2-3	CASSLVRQRGGTDTQYF	TGCGCCAGCAGCTTGGTCAGACAGCGGGGGGGCACAGATACGCAGTATTTT
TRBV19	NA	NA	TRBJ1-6	CASSQRQTGGNSPLHF	TGTGCCAGTAGCCAACGACAGACAGGAGGTAATTCACCCCTCCACTTT
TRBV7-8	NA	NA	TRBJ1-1	CASSLRRDTEAFF	TGTGCCAGCAGCTTAAGGAGGGACACTGAAGCTTTCTTT
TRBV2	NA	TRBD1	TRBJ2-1	CASSVGQGASRGNEQFF	TGTGCCAGCAGTGTCGGACAGGGGGCATCGAGGGGCAATGAGCAGTTCTTC
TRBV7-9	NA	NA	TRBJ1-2	CASSLGRAGANYGYTF	TGTGCCAGCAGCTTAGGGAGGGCAGGTGCTAACTATGGCTACACCTTC
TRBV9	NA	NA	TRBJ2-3	CASSVGAGRSTDTQYF	TGTGCCAGCAGCGTAGGCGCGGGGAGGAGCACAGATACGCAGTATTTT
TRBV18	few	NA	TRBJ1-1	CASSPSLHTEAFF	TGTGCCAGCTCACCGTCACTGCACACTGAAGCTTTCTTT
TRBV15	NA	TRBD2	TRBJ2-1	CATSRPGGGANEQFF	TGTGCCACCAGCAGACCCGGCGGGGGGGCCAATGAGCAGTTCTTC
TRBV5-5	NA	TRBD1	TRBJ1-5	CASSSSRGDRVHQPQHF	TGTGCCAGCAGCTCCTCGAGGGGAGACAGGGTCCATCAGCCCCAGCATTTT
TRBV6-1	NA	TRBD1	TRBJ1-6	CATSDRDRNSPLHF	TGTGCCACCTCGGACAGGGATCGGAATTCACCCCTCCACTTT
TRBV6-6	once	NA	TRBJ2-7	CASSYSANYEQYF	TGTGCCAGCAGTTACTCCGCTAACTACGAGCAGTACTTC
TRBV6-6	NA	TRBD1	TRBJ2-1	CASSYRQGRLGDEQFF	TGTGCCAGCAGTTACAGACAGGGGAGATTAGGCGATGAGCAGTTCTTC